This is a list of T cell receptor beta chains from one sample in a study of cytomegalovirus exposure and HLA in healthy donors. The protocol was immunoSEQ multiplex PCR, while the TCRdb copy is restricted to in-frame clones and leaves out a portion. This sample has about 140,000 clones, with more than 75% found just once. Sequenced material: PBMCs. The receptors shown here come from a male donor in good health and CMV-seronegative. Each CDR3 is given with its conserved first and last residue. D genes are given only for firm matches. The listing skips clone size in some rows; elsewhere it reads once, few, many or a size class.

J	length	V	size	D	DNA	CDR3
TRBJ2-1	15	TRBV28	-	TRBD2	TGTGCCAGCAGTTTTCTCCTAGCGGGGGGCAATGAGCAGTTCTTC	CASSFLLAGGNEQFF
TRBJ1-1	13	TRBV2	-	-	TGTGCCAGCAGTAAAGACAGTGGGACTGAAGCTTTCTTT	CASSKDSGTEAFF
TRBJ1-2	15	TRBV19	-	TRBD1	TGTGCCAGTCGAATACCGGGACAGGGAGGCTATGGCTACACCTTC	CASRIPGQGGYGYTF
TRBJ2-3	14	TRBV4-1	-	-	TGCGCCAGCAGCCAAGAGGTACCTCGGGGTACGCAGTATTTT	CASSQEVPRGTQYF
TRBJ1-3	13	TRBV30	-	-	TGTGCCTGGAGTTGGACTTTCGGAAACACCATATATTTT	CAWSWTFGNTIYF
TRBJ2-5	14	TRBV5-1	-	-	TGCGCCAGCAGCTTCGTATCGGGATTGGAGACCCAGTACTTC	CASSFVSGLETQYF
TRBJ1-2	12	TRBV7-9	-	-	TGTGCCAGCAGCCTGACAGGTTGGGGCTACACCTTC	CASSLTGWGYTF
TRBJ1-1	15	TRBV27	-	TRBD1	TGTGCCAGCAGTGGAGTCAGGGGGTTATACACTGAAGCTTTCTTT	CASSGVRGLYTEAFF
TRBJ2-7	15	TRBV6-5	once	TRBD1	TGTGCCAGCAGAAAGGGACAGACGTTCTCCTACGAGCAGTACTTC	CASRKGQTFSYEQYF
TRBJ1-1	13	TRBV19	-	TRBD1	TGTGCCAGTAGGGAGACAGGGATCACTGAAGCTTTCTTT	CASRETGITEAFF
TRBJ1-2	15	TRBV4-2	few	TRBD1	TGTGCCAGCAGCCAAGATTGGGGACAGGGGGAGGGTTACACCTTC	CASSQDWGQGEGYTF
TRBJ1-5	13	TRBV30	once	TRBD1	TGTGCCTGGGGGCAGGGGGGCAATCAGCCCCAGCATTTT	CAWGQGGNQPQHF
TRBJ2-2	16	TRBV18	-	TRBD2	TGTGCCAGCTCACCAGCGGCTAGCGGTAACACCGGGGAGCTGTTTTTT	CASSPAASGNTGELFF
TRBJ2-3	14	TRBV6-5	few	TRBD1	TGTGCCAGCCGACTTCGTCAGGGGGCAGATACGCAGTATTTT	CASRLRQGADTQYF
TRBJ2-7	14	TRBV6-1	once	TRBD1	TGTGCCAGCAGTACCGGGACAGGGAGCTACGAGCAGTACTTC	CASSTGTGSYEQYF
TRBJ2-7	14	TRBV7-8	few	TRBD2	TGTGCCAGCAGCTTAATCAGGGAGGGACGCGAGCAGTACTTC	CASSLIREGREQYF
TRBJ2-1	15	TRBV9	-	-	TGTGCCAGCAGCGTCCGGGACTCTCACTACAATGAGCAGTTCTTC	CASSVRDSHYNEQFF
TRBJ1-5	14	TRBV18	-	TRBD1	TGTGCCAGCTCACCACGGACAGGGTTTCAGCCCCAGCATTTT	CASSPRTGFQPQHF
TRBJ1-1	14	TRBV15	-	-	TGTGCCACCAGCAAAGGGGGAGCAGTCATTGAAGCTTTCTTT	CATSKGGAVIEAFF
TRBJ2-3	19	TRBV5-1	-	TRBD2	TGCGCCAGCAGCTTGGAGTCTAGCGGGGGGCGTCCTAGCACAGATACGCAGTATTTT	CASSLESSGGRPSTDTQYF
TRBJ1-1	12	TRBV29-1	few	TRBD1	TGCGCCGGGACAGACCCGAACACTGAAGCTTTCTTT	CAGTDPNTEAFF
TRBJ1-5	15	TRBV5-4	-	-	TGTGCCAGCGTAAGACAGGCCCGGAGCAATCAGCCCCAGCATTTT	CASVRQARSNQPQHF
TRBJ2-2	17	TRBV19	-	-	TGTGCCAGTAGTATAAAGGGCCTGACAGGGAACACCGGGGAGCTGTTTTTT	CASSIKGLTGNTGELFF
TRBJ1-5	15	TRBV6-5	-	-	TGTGCCAGCAGGGAGGTAACAGGGATCAATCAGCCCCAGCATTTT	CASREVTGINQPQHF
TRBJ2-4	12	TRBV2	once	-	TGTGCCAGCCGACTGGACAAAAACATTCAGTACTTC	CASRLDKNIQYF
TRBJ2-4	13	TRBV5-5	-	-	TGTGCCAGCAGCTTTGACCGTTTGGACAGTCAGTACTTC	CASSFDRLDSQYF
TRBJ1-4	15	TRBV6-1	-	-	TGTGCCAGCAGTGGGGGACTTACGTCTAGTGAAAAACTGTTTTTT	CASSGGLTSSEKLFF